The next 19 T cell receptor beta chains were all read from a single sample in a study of blood T cell repertoires in COVID-19. Method: immunoSEQ multiplex PCR; TCRdb's copy keeps in-frame clones and lacks some. The sample contains just under 80,000 clones, around 84% of which appear only once. Sequencing was performed on peripheral blood. Receptor source: a human donor in a cohort sampled during active COVID-19.

This chain links TRBV12-3 or TRBV12-4 with TRBJ2-5, with D possibly being TRBD1 (6 bases). This CDR3 is 13 amino acids long. V lost 5 bases, J lost 0 bases, and 7 bases lay in between. In DNA, the CDR3 is TGTGCCAGCAGTCCAGGGGACCAAGAGACCCAGTACTTC. Its translation: CASSPGDQETQYF.

The CDR3 DNA is TGTGCCAGCAGTAGAACCTGGGACAGTCAAGAGACCCAGTACTTC. Translating gives CASSRTWDSQETQYF. J is TRBJ2-5 and V is TRBV2, with TRBD1 identical over 7 bases. With 5 bases clipped from V and 2 bases from J, the junction kept 8 bases outside the gene matches. The germline gives CDR1 SNHLY, CDR2 FYNNEI. The CDR3 consists of 15 residues.

This rearrangement joins TRBV3-1 (or the pseudogene TRBV3-2) to TRBJ2-3; 9 bases are a match to TRBD2. Germline V gene lookup returns CDR1 LGHDT and CDR2 YNNKEL (reference sequence). The CDR3 runs 17 residues. The J segment lost 4 bases and the V segment lost 1 base, leaving 9 bases of the junction unmatched. The DNA for the CDR3 is TGTGCCAGCAGCCAAGGAAGGCGGGGGGGCCTCCCAGATACGCAGTATTTT. Translation: CASSQGRRGGLPDTQYF.

CDR3 sequence (DNA): TGTGCCAGCAGCGACACAGGGAACTACGAGCAGTACTTC. Its protein product is CASSDTGNYEQYF. The V and J genes are TRBV5-6 and TRBJ2-7, with a possible D match to TRBD1 (6 bases). This CDR3 has 13 residues. Trimming stripped 4 bases from V and 3 bases from J, with 11 bases between. The germline V gene has CDR1 SGHDT and CDR2 YYEEEE. Full variable domain (remainder filled in from reference TRBV5-6 and TRBJ2-7): DAGVTQSPTHLIKTRGQQVTLRCSPKSGHDTVSWYQQALGQGPQFIFQYYEEEERQRGNFPDRFSGHQFPNYSSELNVNALLLGDSALYLCASSDTGNYEQYFGPGTRLTVT.

V and J are TRBV5-4 and TRBJ2-7; D unclear. Trimming took off 3 bases at V and 0 bases at J, with 10 bases between the two ends. Germline CDR1 SGHNT, CDR2 YYREEE (reference sequence). The CDR3 has 14 amino acids. In DNA, the CDR3 is TGTGCCAGCAGCTATAATAGAGGCTCCTACGAGCAGTACTTC. This translates into CASSYNRGSYEQYF.

For the CDR3, the DNA is TGTGCCAGCAGCGGGAGCTGGTCGTCCTACGAGCAGTACTTC. It encodes CASSGSWSSYEQYF. The chain carries TRBV3-1 (or the pseudogene TRBV3-2) and TRBJ2-7; D possibly corresponds to TRBD2 (5 bases). The CDR3 loop spans 14 amino acids. V lost 5 bases, J lost 1 base, and 12 bases lay in between. In germline, CDR1 is LGHDT, CDR2 YNNKEL (reference sequence).

This clone occurred once. This rearrangement joins TRBV6-2 or TRBV6-3 to TRBJ2-5, with 8 bases lining up with TRBD2. V was pared by 0 bases and J by 2 bases, with 14 bases of the junction left unmatched. Germline V gives CDR1 MNHEY, CDR2 SVGEGT. This CDR3 has 19 amino acids. The CDR3 sequence: CASSYSLLADQVGQETQYF. The CDR3 DNA reads as TGTGCCAGCAGTTACTCTTTACTAGCGGATCAGGTGGGGCAAGAGACCCAGTACTTC.

V and J are TRBV5-1 and TRBJ2-6, with D perhaps TRBD2 (6 bases). The germline CDR1 and CDR2 sequences are SGHRS and YFSETQ. The V end was cut by 4 bases, the J end by 0 bases, with 8 bases between. This CDR3 contains 15 residues. In DNA form, the CDR3 reads TGCGCCAGCAGCCCGGAGGGCTCTGGGGCCAACGTCCTGACTTTC. This translates into CASSPEGSGANVLTF.

This clone was seen a single time. V and J are TRBV20-1 and TRBJ2-2; 9 bases are shared with TRBD2. Looked up from germline, CDR1 is DFQATT and CDR2 is SNEGSKA (reference sequence). The CDR3 runs 16 residues. The trim removed 3 bases at V and 5 bases at J, leaving 10 bases unmatched. The CDR3 DNA sequence: TGCAGTGCTAGTATTGCGGGAGGGCCTCGGACCGGGGAGCTGTTTTTT. Translated: CSASIAGGPRTGELFF.

V and J are TRBV15 and TRBJ1-2; a weak D match, TRBD1 (5 bases). CDR3 length: 16 amino acids. V shed 4 bases and J shed 7 bases, with 22 bases lying between them. Germline V gene sequence: CDR1 LNHNV, CDR2 YYDKDF (reference sequence). DNA of the CDR3: TGTGCCACCAGCACCTCGAGGGCAGGGAGGGACCGTGGCTACACCTTC. Translated, it gives CATSTSRAGRDRGYTF.

The genes are TRBV18 and TRBJ2-2; D might be TRBD1 (5 bases). Trimming left V 6 bases short and J 2 bases short, with 7 bases between. Germline loops: CDR1 KGHSH, CDR2 LQKENI. CDR3 length: 13 amino acids. Here the CDR3 reads CASSRENTGELFF. CDR3 sequence (DNA): TGTGCCAGCTCCAGGGAAAACACCGGGGAGCTGTTTTTT.

This clone was recorded only once. The rearrangement links TRBV7-2 to TRBJ2-7; 9 bases line up with TRBD1. This CDR3 has 15 amino acids. CDR1 is SGHTA, CDR2 FQGNSA, per germline. The V and J ends lost 5 bases and 2 bases, in that order; junction bases with no gene match: 7. CDR3 protein: CASSPGTGRTYEQYF. The CDR3 coding sequence is TGTGCCAGCAGCCCGGGGACAGGGAGAACCTACGAGCAGTACTTC.

The chain employs TRBV18 and TRBJ2-7; TRBD2 matches at 12 bases. V dropped 6 bases and J dropped 3; count of bases not matched to a gene: 3. From germline, CDR1 is KGHSH and CDR2 LQKENI. The CDR3 runs to 14 residues. The CDR3 sequence is CASSAGLAGYEQYF. As DNA, the CDR3 is TGTGCCAGCTCCGCGGGACTAGCGGGCTACGAGCAGTACTTC.

The count of this clone is one. The sample carries other DNA sequences with the same CDR3. The CDR3 sequence: CASSPDRAGYEQYF. CDR3 coding DNA: TGCGCCAGCAGCCCAGACAGGGCGGGCTACGAGCAGTACTTC. J is TRBJ2-7 and V is TRBV5-1, with TRBD1 identical over 7 bases. The V gene's germline CDR1 is SGHRS and CDR2 YFSETQ. There are 14 residues in the CDR3. V shed 4 bases and J 3 bases; nucleotides not matched to a gene: 7.

The V and J genes are TRBV2 and TRBJ2-3; the D is unclear. Germline assignment: CDR1 SNHLY and CDR2 FYNNEI. The V end was cut by 8 bases, the J end by 3 bases, with 12 bases between. CDR3 length equals 13 residues. CDR3 nucleotide sequence: TGTGCCAGCGCTATTACGGTTACAGATACGCAGTATTTT. It translates to CASAITVTDTQYF.

The chain combines TRBV7-3 with TRBJ2-3, with 7 bases identical to TRBD2. Looked up from germline, CDR1 is SGHTA and CDR2 is FQGTGA. V lost 0 bases to trimming and J lost 3 bases; unmatched junction nucleotides: 3. This CDR3 spans 15 amino acids. CDR3 in DNA: TGTGCCAGCAGCTTAACGGCGGGAGCGACAGATACGCAGTATTTT. Protein product: CASSLTAGATDTQYF.

V is TRBV6-5 and J is TRBJ2-7; 7 bases map to TRBD2. This CDR3 has 16 amino acids. The germline CDR1 and CDR2 sequences are MNHEY and SVGAGI. Trimming cost V 0 bases and J 2 bases; bases outside gene matches: 7. The CDR3 here is CASSYSGSGAAYEQYF. Here the CDR3 DNA reads TGTGCCAGCAGTTACTCTGGGAGCGGGGCTGCCTACGAGCAGTACTTC.

The genes are TRBV23-1 and TRBJ2-1, with D tentatively TRBD2 (6 bases). TRBV23-1 falls under the ORF class, with uncertain function. The CDR3 extends over 16 amino acids. V was clipped by 3 bases and J by 0 bases, with 12 bases between them. CDR3 residues: CASSHLDSGSYNEQFF. The CDR3 DNA reads TGCGCCAGCAGTCACCTCGATAGCGGCTCCTACAATGAGCAGTTCTTC.

CDR3 nucleotide sequence: TGTGCCAGCAGCCGCGGACAGGGGGCTGACGAGCAGTACTTC. Amino acid sequence: CASSRGQGADEQYF. This rearrangement joins TRBV3-1 (or the pseudogene TRBV3-2) to TRBJ2-7, with TRBD1 identical over 11 bases. The V and J ends lost 4 bases and 5 bases, in that order; junction bases with no gene match: 4. In germline, CDR1 is LGHDT, CDR2 YNNKEL (reference sequence). The CDR3 has 14 residues.